These 30 T cell receptor beta chains originate from one sample sequenced in a study of CD8 T cells in ankylosing spondylitis. TCRdb itself ran the 5' RACE reads through MiXCR, one entry per CDR3 protein. The sample consists of approximately 220,000 distinct CDR3 sequences, under 30% of them appearing once. What was sequenced was blood, either unsorted or a sorted T cell fraction (not recorded which). Every receptor here comes from a male donor with ankylosing spondylitis or in good health (not recorded which).

This clonotype was found many times. The CDR3 coding sequence is TGTGCCAGCAGCTTGGCGTCAGTTTCCTGGTACTTC. Its protein is CASSLASVSWYF. The chain uses TRBV5-6 and TRBJ2-7; unclear D gene. The germline V and J ends were trimmed by 0 bases and 12 bases, with 13 bases remaining between them. The CDR3 runs to 12 residues. The germline V gene encodes CDR1 SGHDT and CDR2 YYEEEE.

This clonotype has ten or more counts. The chain recombines TRBV5-5 with TRBJ1-2; D remains unclear. Germline V gene sequence: CDR1 SGHKS, CDR2 YYEKEE (reference sequence). The V end lost 0 bases, the J end lost 2 bases, and 5 bases lay between the germline ends. This CDR3 comprises 13 residues. The CDR3 region is CASSLAGNYGYTF. In DNA form, the CDR3 reads TGTGCCAGCAGCTTGGCAGGAAACTATGGCTACACCTTC.

There are many counts of this clonotype. The chain links TRBV29-1 to TRBJ1-1, with D perhaps TRBD1 (6 bases). Germline loops: CDR1 SQVTM, CDR2 ANQGSEA. Trimming removed 6 bases at V and 1 base at J, with 12 bases between. There are 13 residues in the CDR3. DNA of the CDR3: TGCAGCGTGCCGGGACACCAGAACACTGAAGCTTTCTTT. This sequence encodes CSVPGHQNTEAFF.

This clonotype was counted many times. This chain connects TRBV5-1 to TRBJ2-3; a possible D gene is TRBD2 (6 bases). The germline CDR1 and CDR2 sequences are SGHRS and YFSETQ. Trimming pared 3 bases from V and 9 bases from J, leaving 11 bases between. The CDR3 runs to 12 residues. CDR3 region: CASSSPGLTQYF. The CDR3 coding sequence is TGCGCCAGCAGCTCCCCGGGACTGACGCAGTATTTT.

The rearrangement joins TRBV12-3 or TRBV12-4 to TRBJ2-1; no clear D. The CDR3 spans 12 residues. Trimming removed 6 bases at V and 7 bases at J, with 10 bases between. The CDR3 protein is CASSVPGNEQFF. CDR3 DNA: TGTGCCAGCAGCGTCCCCGGGAATGAGCAGTTCTTC.

This clonotype was seen ten or more times. V and J are TRBV29-1 and TRBJ2-7; weak D call: TRBD2 (8 bases). CDR1 is SQVTM and CDR2 is ANQGSEA in the germline V gene. The V end lost 4 bases, the J end lost 6 bases, and 25 bases lay between the germline ends. CDR3 length equals 16 residues. DNA of the CDR3: TGCAGCGTTGCCCGAACTTGGACAGGCGGGAGGTCCGAGCAGTACTTC. Translating it yields CSVARTWTGGRSEQYF.

There are many counts of this clonotype. The genes are TRBV29-1 and TRBJ2-5; D is unresolved. The germline gives CDR1 SQVTM, CDR2 ANQGSEA. Between the trimmed V and J ends, which lost 5 bases and 1 base, there was a span of 14 bases. The CDR3 has 14 amino acids. CDR3 protein: CSVPGRRSQETQYF. CDR3 nucleotides: TGCAGCGTTCCAGGTCGCCGTAGCCAAGAGACCCAGTACTTC.

The V call is TRBV20-1, the J call TRBJ2-7; 12 nucleotides align to TRBD1. Germline CDR1 reads DFQATT; CDR2 reads SNEGSKA (reference sequence). The CDR3 is 15 residues long. V shed 5 bases, J shed 6 bases, and the junction held 11 bases outside the gene matches. The CDR3 coding sequence is TGCAGTGCTGGATTAACCGGGACAGGGGGCCTCGAGCAGTACTTC. Amino acids: CSAGLTGTGGLEQYF.

This clonotype was found a few times. The CDR3, as DNA: TGTGCCAGCACGGGCCGCTACGAGCAGTACTTC. This translates into CASTGRYEQYF. The chain has TRBV28 and TRBJ2-7; D call uncertain. V lost 7 bases to trimming and J lost 3 bases, with 7 bases between them. The CDR3 loop spans 11 amino acids. Germline V gene data show CDR1 as MDHEN and CDR2 as SYDVKM.

V gene TRBV5-1 combines with J gene TRBJ2-1; tentatively, D is TRBD2 (5 bases). This CDR3 is built from 14 residues. With 5 bases removed from V and 5 bases from J, the gap between germline ends came to 14 bases. The germline V gene encodes CDR1 SGHRS and CDR2 YFSETQ. The chain's CDR3 is CASRAGGSNNEQFF. The CDR3 DNA reads as TGCGCCAGCAGAGCCGGAGGATCGAACAATGAGCAGTTCTTC.

This clonotype has a handful of counts. The chain combines TRBV6-1 with TRBJ2-7; TRBD1 matches 7 bases. Trimming at V came to 5 bases and at J to 2 bases, leaving 12 bases not matched to a gene. Looked up from germline, CDR1 is MNHNS and CDR2 is SASEGT. The CDR3 length is 16 residues. This CDR3 reads CASSPGTAQAPYEQYF. In DNA form, the CDR3 reads TGTGCCAGCAGTCCCGGGACAGCTCAAGCACCCTACGAGCAGTACTTC.

V usage is TRBV20-1 and J usage is TRBJ2-7; D is unclear. This CDR3 is 11 amino acids long. CDR1 and CDR2 (germline): DFQATT, SNEGSKA (reference sequence). V was clipped by 4 bases and J by 4 bases, with 8 bases between them. The DNA for the CDR3 is TGCAGTGCTAATATAGTGTACGAGCAGTACTTC. Translation: CSANIVYEQYF.

This clonotype has only a few counts. The chain recombines TRBV20-1 with TRBJ2-1; 9 nucleotides match TRBD2. Germline CDR1 is DFQATT and CDR2 is SNEGSKA (reference sequence). The CDR3 is made up of 15 amino acids. Trimming at V came to 4 bases and at J to 7 bases, leaving 11 bases not matched to a gene. The CDR3: CSATPMRTSVNEQFF. CDR3 coding DNA: TGCAGTGCTACCCCGATGAGGACTAGCGTGAATGAGCAGTTCTTC.

This clonotype came up many times. The V and J genes are TRBV10-3 and TRBJ2-7, with TRBD1 identical over 11 bases. This CDR3 spans 16 amino acids. Germline V lookup: CDR1 ENHRY, CDR2 SYGVKD. The trim removed 6 bases at V and 1 base at J, leaving 8 bases unmatched. The CDR3 reads CAISNRDRGNSYEQYF. CDR3 in DNA: TGTGCCATCAGCAACCGGGACAGGGGGAATTCCTACGAGCAGTACTTC.

This clonotype was seen a few times. In DNA form, the CDR3 reads TGTGCCAGCAGTTACGGGGGCGGGACAGGGGTCTACGAGCAGTACTTC. It codes for CASSYGGGTGVYEQYF. The J gene is TRBJ2-7, the V gene TRBV6-5; 10 positions agree with TRBD1. V shed 2 bases and J 3 bases; nucleotides not matched to a gene: 7. Germline loops: CDR1 MNHEY, CDR2 SVGAGI. This CDR3 region has 16 residues.

The J gene is TRBJ2-1, the V gene TRBV20-1, with D possibly being TRBD2 (6 bases). The germline V gene encodes CDR1 DFQATT and CDR2 SNEGSKA (reference sequence). This CDR3 has 17 amino acids. V was pared by 0 bases and J by 7 bases, with 22 bases between. The CDR3 nucleotides read TGCAGTGCTAGAGATTTACGGAGCTTTCTACTAGCTAATGAGCAGTTCTTC. As protein: CSARDLRSFLLANEQFF.

In this sample, this clonotype turned up many times. V gene TRBV5-1 combines with J gene TRBJ2-2, with D tentatively TRBD1 (6 bases). Germline CDR1 SGHRS, CDR2 YFSETQ. The CDR3 runs to 14 residues. Trimming took off 0 bases at V and 5 bases at J, with 8 bases between the two ends. The DNA of the CDR3 is TGCGCCAGCAGCTTGGCCGGACAGACCGGGGAGCTGTTTTTT. This codes for CASSLAGQTGELFF. Filled out from reference TRBV5-1 and TRBJ2-2, the complete variable domain reads KAGVTQTPRYLIKTRGQQVTLSCSPISGHRSVSWYQQTPGQGLQFLFEYFSETQRNKGNFPGRFSGRQFSNSRSEMNVSTLELGDSALYLCASSLAGQTGELFFGEGSRLTVL.

The J gene is TRBJ1-5, the V gene TRBV10-3, with 7 bases lining up with TRBD1. Germline assignment: CDR1 ENHRY and CDR2 SYGVKD. V lost 4 bases and J lost 7; bases outside the gene matches: 7. The CDR3 sequence is 14 residues long. CDR3 protein: CAISGDSLRQPQHF. The CDR3 DNA is TGTGCCATCAGTGGGGACAGCCTAAGACAGCCCCAGCATTTT.

This clonotype was observed many times. The gene calls are TRBV5-1 and TRBJ2-3; 12 positions match TRBD2. Germline V lookup: CDR1 SGHRS, CDR2 YFSETQ. The CDR3 consists of 19 residues. The junction had 11 bases not matched to a gene; V was cut back by 0 bases and J by 3 bases. The CDR3 here is CASSLADSLAGGKTDTQYF. Written as DNA, the CDR3 is TGCGCCAGCAGCTTGGCGGACAGCCTAGCGGGAGGGAAAACAGATACGCAGTATTTT.

This chain connects TRBV5-1 to TRBJ2-3; TRBD2 matches at 7 bases. From germline, CDR1 is SGHRS and CDR2 YFSETQ. The length of the CDR3 is 15 residues. The V gene end was trimmed by 2 bases and the J gene end by 6 bases; junction bases not matched to a gene: 9. CDR3 residues: CASSLSGIAGDTQYF. CDR3 nucleotides: TGCGCCAGCAGCTTAAGCGGGATTGCAGGCGATACGCAGTATTTT.

This clonotype was seen many times. This sequence joins TRBV10-3 and TRBJ2-3; 8 bases map to TRBD2. CDR1 ENHRY and CDR2 SYGVKD come from the germline V gene. The CDR3 has 15 residues. V lost 3 bases to trimming and J lost 1 base; unmatched junction nucleotides: 3. In DNA form, the CDR3 reads TGTGCCATCAGTGAACCAGCGGGAGGCACAGATACGCAGTATTTT. This translates into CAISEPAGGTDTQYF.

This clonotype was detected ten times or more. DNA for the CDR3: TGTGCCAGCAGCCCATCGGCTAGCGGGAGGGGGACAGATACGCAGTATTTT. It translates to CASSPSASGRGTDTQYF. V usage is TRBV7-3 and J usage is TRBJ2-3, with 12 bases identical to TRBD2. Trimming removed 5 bases from V and 3 bases from J; junction bases left unmatched: 9. The CDR3 totals 17 residues. Per germline, CDR1 SGHTA and CDR2 FQGTGA. The variable domain in full, completed from reference TRBV7-3 and TRBJ2-3, reads GAGVSQTPSNKVTEKGKYVELRCDPISGHTALYWYRQSLGQGPEFLIYFQGTGAADDSGLPNDRFFAVRPEGSVSTLKIQRTERGDSAVYLCASSPSASGRGTDTQYFGPGTRLTVL.

The chain uses TRBV20-1 and TRBJ2-5; 8 bases map to TRBD2. V was pared by 0 bases and J by 2 bases, with 2 bases of the junction left unmatched. The germline gives CDR1 DFQATT, CDR2 SNEGSKA (reference sequence). The CDR3 contains 14 residues. The CDR3 is CSAREASGQETQYF. CDR3 in DNA: TGCAGTGCTAGAGAGGCTAGCGGGCAAGAGACCCAGTACTTC.

This clonotype was recorded at least ten times. The chain couples TRBV28 to TRBJ2-1, with D tentatively TRBD2 (5 bases). The CDR3 covers 14 residues. CDR1 and CDR2 (germline): MDHEN, SYDVKM. Trimming pared 3 bases from V and 7 bases from J, leaving 13 bases between. Here the CDR3 reads CASSLFGNTNEQFF. CDR3 bases: TGTGCCAGCAGTTTGTTCGGGAATACGAATGAGCAGTTCTTC.

Note on this clonotype: A clone one base away is much larger, so this may be a read error. This chain uses TRBV12-3 or TRBV12-4 with TRBJ1-2; 7 bases line up with TRBD1. The CDR3 runs to 15 residues. CDR3 DNA: TGTGCCAACAGTACGCGGACAGGCGCTAACTATGGCTACACCTTC. As protein: CANSTRTGANYGYTF.

This clonotype was found a few times. V gene TRBV12-3 or TRBV12-4 combines with J gene TRBJ2-2; no definite D call. This CDR3 has 15 amino acids. Trimming removed 4 bases from V and 4 bases from J, with 13 bases in between. CDR3 DNA sequence: TGTGCCAGCAGTTCTCGCCGACCCCGCACCGGGGAGCTGTTTTTT. It translates to CASSSRRPRTGELFF.

This clonotype appeared many times. The CDR3 loop is CASSFLGRAYEQYF. The CDR3 region has the DNA TGTGCCAGCAGCTTTCTAGGGAGGGCCTACGAGCAGTACTTC. The rearrangement uses TRBV5-4 and TRBJ2-7, with 7 bases identical to TRBD2. Germline values: CDR1 SGHNT, CDR2 YYREEE (reference sequence). After removal of 2 bases from V and 2 bases from J, the junction contained 4 bases not matched to a gene. CDR3 size: 14 residues.

Turning to this clonotype: A much bigger clone sits one base away, suggesting this may be a read error. The chain employs TRBV4-2 and TRBJ2-1; the D is unclear. This CDR3 has 14 amino acids. V lost 0 bases, J lost 12 bases, and 15 bases lay in between. Germline lookup yields CDR1 LGHNA and CDR2 YNFKEQ. The CDR3 is CASSQETLSLGQFF. The CDR3, as DNA: TGTGCCAGCAGCCAAGAAACCCTCAGTCTTGGGCAGTTCTTC.

A few counts support this clonotype. The J gene is TRBJ2-5, the V gene TRBV20-1, with TRBD2 matching over 14 bases. Trimming cost V 6 bases and J 5 bases; bases outside gene matches: 5. Germline CDR1 DFQATT, CDR2 SNEGSKA (reference sequence). The CDR3 sequence is 14 residues long. The CDR3 protein is CSALTSGRGETQYF. CDR3 DNA: TGCAGTGCACTGACTAGCGGGAGGGGGGAGACCCAGTACTTC.

This clonotype was recorded at least ten times. The DNA for the CDR3 is TGCAGCGCCATGGTCGCCTACGAGCAGTACTTC. It codes for CSAMVAYEQYF. The chain carries TRBV29-1 and TRBJ2-7; D uncertain. This CDR3 has 11 residues. V was cut by 7 bases and J by 2 bases, with 9 bases left in between. Germline assignment: CDR1 SQVTM and CDR2 ANQGSEA.